The present entry profiles one T cell receptor beta chain with its context. The target antigen is unknown. These data come from a study of T cells after posttransplantation cyclophosphamide. Study-level results: Skin or GI-infiltrating T cells shared few TRB sequences with blood. Recipient CMV seropositivity and CMV reactivation strongly tracked TRB clonality.

The CDR3 spans 15 residues. Trimming stripped 0 bases from V and 10 bases from J, with 17 bases between. The germline V gene has CDR1 SGHNT and CDR2 YYREEE (reference sequence). Profiled with immunoSEQ multiplex PCR; TCRdb holds only in-frame clones, not every one. The sample carries some 54,000 clones, approximately 94% recorded once. The sample consisted of PBMCs. The TCR sequence derives from a woman in her twenties or thirties in good health and a related stem cell transplant donor. The V call is TRBV5-4, the J call TRBJ2-1, with D maybe TRBD2 (7 bases). CDR3 in DNA: TGTGCCAGCAGCTTGGGGGGGGGCCGATTATACGAGCAGTTCTTC. Residues: CASSLGGGRLYEQFF.